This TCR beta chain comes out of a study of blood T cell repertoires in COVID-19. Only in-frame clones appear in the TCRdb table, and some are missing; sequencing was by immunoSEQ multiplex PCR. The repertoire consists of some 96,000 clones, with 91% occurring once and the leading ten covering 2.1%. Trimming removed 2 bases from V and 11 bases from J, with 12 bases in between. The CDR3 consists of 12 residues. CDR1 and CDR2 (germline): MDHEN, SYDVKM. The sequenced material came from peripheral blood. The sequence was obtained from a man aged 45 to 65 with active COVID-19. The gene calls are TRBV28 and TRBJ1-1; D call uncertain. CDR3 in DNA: TGTGCCAGCAGTTTAGCTCTGGGAGACGCTTTCTTT. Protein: CASSLALGDAFF.